The 24 T cell receptor beta chains below all came from one sample that was sequenced in a study of shared T cell receptors in the human thymus. This table comes from immunoSEQ multiplex PCR, and its TCRdb copy is limited to in-frame clones, with some not included. Of about 660,000 clones in the sample, over 75% were seen once. These data were also filed under a second study, of human thymus T cells.

Material: thymocytes. These receptors came from a boy under two years old with a congenital heart defect.

V gene TRBV7-3 combines with J gene TRBJ2-1; no definite D call. CDR1 SGHTA and CDR2 FQGTGA come from the germline V gene. This CDR3 spans 13 amino acids. Trimming removed 5 bases from V and 10 bases from J, with 15 bases in between. The CDR3 DNA reads as TGTGCCAGCAGCCGCGACTGGTATGGGGAGCAGTTCTTC. Protein: CASSRDWYGEQFF.

This rearrangement joins TRBV9 to TRBJ2-1, with 11 bases that match TRBD2. The junction had 10 bases not matched to a gene; V was cut back by 0 bases and J by 8 bases. This CDR3 spans 17 amino acids. Per germline, CDR1 SGDLS and CDR2 YYNGEE. The CDR3 coding sequence is TGTGCCAGCAGCGTAGCCACACTAGCGGGAGCGAAACATGAGCAGTTCTTC. This codes for CASSVATLAGAKHEQFF.

The chain links TRBV7-9 to TRBJ2-7, with 10 bases that match TRBD1. Germline CDR1 reads SEHNR; CDR2 reads FQNEAQ (reference sequence). The CDR3 runs 15 residues. The ends lost 4 bases at V and 3 bases at J; junction bases unmatched: 6. This chain's CDR3 is CASSSRDRGGYEQYF. The CDR3, as DNA: TGTGCCAGCAGCTCCCGGGACAGGGGAGGCTACGAGCAGTACTTC.

This chain uses TRBV4-3 with TRBJ2-2; 9 bases are shared with TRBD2. Germline trimming cut 7 bases from V and 7 bases from J; bases unmatched to any gene: 22. The V gene's germline CDR1 is LGHNA and CDR2 YSLEER. The CDR3 is made up of 19 amino acids. CDR3 coding DNA: TGCGCCAGCAACCCCGGTGTGGGGCGGGGGGGTTTAGATGGCGGGGAGCTGTTTTTT. Protein sequence: CASNPGVGRGGLDGGELFF.

The rearrangement links TRBV14 to TRBJ1-2, with 10 bases fitting TRBD1. The V and J ends lost 5 bases and 0 bases, in that order; junction bases with no gene match: 12. The CDR3 contains 18 residues. The germline V gene has CDR1 SGHDN and CDR2 FVKESK. CDR3 sequence reads: CASSENPGQGRANYGYTF. The CDR3 DNA follows: TGTGCCAGCAGCGAGAATCCGGGACAGGGGAGAGCTAACTATGGCTACACCTTC. Combining the CDR3 with reference TRBV14 and TRBJ1-2 gives the whole variable domain EAGVTQFPSHSVIEKGQTVTLRCDPISGHDNLYWYRRVMGKEIKFLLHFVKESKQDESGMPNNRFLAERTGGTYSTLKVQPAELEDSGVYFCASSENPGQGRANYGYTFGSGTRLTVV.

The table lists this clone with a count of one. The chain uses TRBV28 and TRBJ1-4; D unresolved. Looked up from germline, CDR1 is MDHEN and CDR2 is SYDVKM. The V end was cut by 6 bases, the J end by 0 bases, with 8 bases between. This CDR3 is 14 amino acids long. The CDR3 loop reads CASRPRSTNEKLFF. CDR3 DNA: TGTGCCAGCAGACCACGGTCAACTAATGAAAAACTGTTTTTT.

The chain is built from TRBV25-1 and TRBJ2-5; 10 bases are a match to TRBD1. The J call may not be correct, given that the DNA end is closer to TRBJ2-7. Germline CDR1 is MGHDK and CDR2 is SYGVNS. This CDR3 contains 12 residues. The CDR3 region has the DNA TGTGCCTCGGGACAGGGGAGGCTCGAGCAGTACTTC. It codes for CASGQGRLEQYF.

The V and J genes are TRBV28 and TRBJ1-1; 8 bases map to TRBD1. The CDR3 loop spans 12 amino acids. Germline V lookup: CDR1 MDHEN, CDR2 SYDVKM. Trimming cost V 10 bases and J 5 bases; bases outside gene matches: 6. The CDR3 reads CATGQGRTEAFF. In DNA, the CDR3 is TGTGCCACCGGACAGGGTCGGACTGAAGCTTTCTTT.

CDR3 protein: CASSPSCNGELFF. CDR3 DNA: TGCGCCAGCAGCCCAAGCTGTAACGGGGAGCTGTTTTTT. The rearrangement joins TRBV4-1 to TRBJ2-2; no firm D call. The V gene's germline CDR1 is MGHRA and CDR2 YSYEKL. V was pared by 4 bases and J by 7 bases, with 10 bases between. This CDR3 contains 13 residues.

V is TRBV29-1 and J is TRBJ2-7, with D maybe TRBD1 (6 bases). Germline values: CDR1 SQVTM, CDR2 ANQGSEA. V dropped 6 bases and J dropped 5 bases, with 17 bases sitting between them. The CDR3 runs to 13 residues. CDR3: CSVGHLRGHEQYF. As DNA, the CDR3 is TGCAGCGTCGGCCACCTCAGGGGCCACGAGCAGTACTTC.

Comment on this clone: The sample carries other DNA sequences with the same CDR3. This rearrangement joins TRBV4-1 to TRBJ1-6; possibly TRBD1 for D (6 bases). The length of the CDR3 is 16 residues. Germline V gene sequence: CDR1 MGHRA, CDR2 YSYEKL. V gave up 1 base and J gave up 4 bases, with 11 bases separating them. The CDR3 DNA follows: TGCGCCAGCAGCCAAGTGATAACAGGGTATAATTCACCCCTCCACTTT. Translated, it gives CASSQVITGYNSPLHF.

V gene TRBV10-2 combines with J gene TRBJ1-2; D possibly corresponds to TRBD1 (5 bases). Germline V CDR1 and CDR2: WSHSY, SAAADI. The CDR3 totals 14 residues. V was cut by 0 bases and J by 3 bases, with 8 bases left in between. The chain's CDR3 is CASSESRTYYGYTF. For the CDR3, the DNA is TGCGCCAGCAGTGAGTCGAGGACATACTATGGCTACACCTTC.

Note on this clone: Within the sample, other DNA sequences also encode this same CDR3. V usage is TRBV15 and J usage is TRBJ1-5; no definite D call. The CDR3 consists of 13 residues. From germline, CDR1 is LNHNV and CDR2 YYDKDF (reference sequence). The V and J ends lost 3 bases and 4 bases respectively, with 7 bases between them. In DNA, the CDR3 is TGTGCCACCAGCAGGGTCAGAAATCAGCCCCAGCATTTT. As protein: CATSRVRNQPQHF.

The CDR3 loop reads CASSPVGPSTYEQYF. The DNA for the CDR3 is TGTGCCAGCAGCCCCGTGGGGCCGAGCACCTACGAGCAGTACTTC. V is TRBV11-2 and J is TRBJ2-7, with TRBD1 as a possible D gene (5 bases). Trimming pared 5 bases from V and 2 bases from J, leaving 16 bases between. Germline CDR1 reads SGHAT; CDR2 reads FQNNGV. This CDR3 region has 15 residues.

This sequence joins TRBV4-1 and TRBJ2-1; 9 positions match TRBD2. This CDR3 comprises 19 residues. The junction had 14 bases not matched to a gene; V was cut back by 0 bases and J by 5 bases. Germline CDR1 and CDR2: MGHRA and YSYEKL. CDR3 residues: CASSQELRLAGLRDNEQFF. DNA for the CDR3: TGCGCCAGCAGCCAAGAATTAAGGCTAGCGGGACTTCGGGACAATGAGCAGTTCTTC.

This chain joins TRBV7-2 and TRBJ1-1, with a tentative D call TRBD1 (6 bases). From germline, CDR1 is SGHTA and CDR2 FQGNSA. With 5 bases removed from V and 0 bases from J, the gap between germline ends came to 13 bases. CDR3 length equals 15 residues. This CDR3 reads CASSPEQGMNTEAFF. CDR3 bases: TGTGCCAGCAGCCCAGAACAGGGTATGAACACTGAAGCTTTCTTT.

J is TRBJ2-5 and V is TRBV7-2, with 11 nucleotides matching TRBD2. Germline V gene data show CDR1 as SGHTA and CDR2 as FQGNSA. The ends lost 5 bases at V and 9 bases at J; junction bases unmatched: 11. This CDR3 comprises 15 residues. The CDR3 region is CASSKQGLAGGAQYF. In DNA, the CDR3 is TGTGCCAGCAGCAAACAAGGACTAGCGGGTGGGGCCCAGTACTTC.

This clone was seen only once. This chain uses TRBV4-3 with TRBJ1-5; a weak D match, TRBD1 (5 bases). V lost 5 bases and J lost 4, with 12 bases in between. This CDR3 has 14 amino acids. Germline values: CDR1 LGHNA, CDR2 YSLEER. The DNA of the CDR3 is TGCGCCAGCAGCGCACTCAGGGTAAATCAGCCCCAGCATTTT. It is translated as CASSALRVNQPQHF.

This clone has only one observation. This rearrangement joins TRBV2 to TRBJ2-5, with a tentative D call TRBD1 (6 bases). V gave up 8 bases and J gave up 1 base, with 11 bases separating them. Germline V gene sequence: CDR1 SNHLY, CDR2 FYNNEI. This CDR3 is built from 13 residues. CDR3 in amino acids: CASSRQAQETQYF. The DNA of the CDR3 is TGTGCCAGCTCAAGACAGGCCCAAGAGACCCAGTACTTC.

This clone was seen only a few times. This chain connects TRBV6-7 to TRBJ1-2, with a weak D call TRBD1 (5 bases). TRBV6-7 is known as an ORF, though its function is uncertain. V shed 0 bases and J shed 13 bases, with 6 bases lying between them. The CDR3 spans 10 residues. The CDR3 spells CASSYSTATF. The CDR3 nucleotides read TGTGCCAGCAGTTACTCGACAGCCACCTTC.

The chain recombines TRBV28 with TRBJ1-1, with a tentative D call TRBD1 (6 bases). V lost 7 bases and J lost 5, with 14 bases in between. The length of the CDR3 is 13 residues. In germline, CDR1 is MDHEN, CDR2 SYDVKM. CDR3 amino acids: CASKGGEWTEAFF. In DNA, the CDR3 is TGTGCCAGCAAGGGGGGGGAGTGGACTGAAGCTTTCTTT.

The chain carries TRBV15 and TRBJ2-3, with 9 positions matching TRBD2. From germline, CDR1 is LNHNV and CDR2 YYDKDF (reference sequence). CDR3 length: 19 residues. The junction had 12 bases not matched to a gene; V was cut back by 1 base and J by 1 base. CDR3: CATSRARTSARVRTDTQYF. The DNA of the CDR3 is TGTGCCACCAGCAGAGCCCGGACTAGCGCTCGTGTGCGCACAGATACGCAGTATTTT.

This clone has only one observation. The chain couples TRBV30 to TRBJ1-5, with a possible D match to TRBD1 (5 bases). The length of the CDR3 is 14 residues. Trimming took off 0 bases at V and 1 base at J, with 7 bases between the two ends. Germline V CDR1 and CDR2: GTSNPN, SVGIG (reference sequence). The CDR3 coding sequence is TGTGCCTGGAGTGTACAGGTCAGCAATCAGCCCCAGCATTTT. Protein product: CAWSVQVSNQPQHF.

The V call is TRBV5-4, the J call TRBJ1-2; D is possibly TRBD1 (6 bases). Germline V gene lookup returns CDR1 SGHNT and CDR2 YYREEE (reference sequence). The CDR3 totals 16 residues. Trimming removed 3 bases at V and 4 bases at J, with 19 bases between. The CDR3 reads CASSSEQGPRGYGYTF. The CDR3 DNA reads TGTGCCAGCAGCTCAGAACAGGGCCCCAGGGGCTATGGCTACACCTTC.